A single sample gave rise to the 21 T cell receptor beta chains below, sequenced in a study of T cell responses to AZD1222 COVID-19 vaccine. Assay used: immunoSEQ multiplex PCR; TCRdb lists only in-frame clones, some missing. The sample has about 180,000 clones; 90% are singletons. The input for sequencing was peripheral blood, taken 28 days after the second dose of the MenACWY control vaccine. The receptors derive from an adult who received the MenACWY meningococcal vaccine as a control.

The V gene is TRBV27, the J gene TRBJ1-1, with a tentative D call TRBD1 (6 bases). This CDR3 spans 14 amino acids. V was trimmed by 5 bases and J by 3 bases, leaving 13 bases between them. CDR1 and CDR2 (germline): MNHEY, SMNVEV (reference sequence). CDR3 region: CASSVRGSYTEAFF. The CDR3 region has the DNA TGTGCCAGCAGTGTTAGGGGGTCGTACACTGAAGCTTTCTTT.

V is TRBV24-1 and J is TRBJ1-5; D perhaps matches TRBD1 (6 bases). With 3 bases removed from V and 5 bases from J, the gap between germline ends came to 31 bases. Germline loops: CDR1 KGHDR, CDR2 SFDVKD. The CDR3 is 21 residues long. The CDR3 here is CATSDAGGARGYGLSYQPQHF. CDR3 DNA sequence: TGTGCCACCAGTGATGCCGGGGGCGCCCGCGGTTATGGGTTATCTTATCAGCCCCAGCATTTT.

CDR3 sequence (DNA): TGTGCCAGCAGTTTGGGTTTGACCGGGGAGCTGTTTTTT. It is translated as CASSLGLTGELFF. The V call is TRBV27, the J call TRBJ2-2; no clear D. Germline V CDR1 and CDR2: MNHEY, SMNVEV (reference sequence). The V end lost 3 bases, the J end lost 5 bases, and 7 bases lay between the germline ends. This CDR3 comprises 13 residues.

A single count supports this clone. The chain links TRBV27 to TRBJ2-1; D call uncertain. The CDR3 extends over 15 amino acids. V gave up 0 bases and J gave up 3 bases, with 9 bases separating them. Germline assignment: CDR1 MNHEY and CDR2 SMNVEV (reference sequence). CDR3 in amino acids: CASSLSKGFYNEQFF. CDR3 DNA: TGTGCCAGCAGTTTATCCAAGGGATTCTACAATGAGCAGTTCTTC.

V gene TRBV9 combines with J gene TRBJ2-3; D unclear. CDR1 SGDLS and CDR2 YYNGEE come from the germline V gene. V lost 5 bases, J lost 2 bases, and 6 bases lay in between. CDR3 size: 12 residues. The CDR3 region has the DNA TGTGCCAGCAGTCTTTCCACAGATACGCAGTATTTT. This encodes CASSLSTDTQYF.

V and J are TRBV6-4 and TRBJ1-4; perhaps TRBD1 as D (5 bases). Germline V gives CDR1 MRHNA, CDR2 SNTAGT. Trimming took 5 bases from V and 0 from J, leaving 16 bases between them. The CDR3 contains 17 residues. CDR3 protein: CASSRDSIEPTNEKLFF. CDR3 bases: TGTGCCAGCAGTCGGGACTCTATAGAACCAACTAATGAAAAACTGTTTTTT.

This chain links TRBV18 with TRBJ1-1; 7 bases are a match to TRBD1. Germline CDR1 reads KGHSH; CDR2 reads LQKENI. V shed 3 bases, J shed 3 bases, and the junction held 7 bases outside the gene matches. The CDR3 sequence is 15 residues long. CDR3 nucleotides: TGTGCCAGCTCACCCACAAGGGGGCCGGACACTGAAGCTTTCTTT. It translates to CASSPTRGPDTEAFF.

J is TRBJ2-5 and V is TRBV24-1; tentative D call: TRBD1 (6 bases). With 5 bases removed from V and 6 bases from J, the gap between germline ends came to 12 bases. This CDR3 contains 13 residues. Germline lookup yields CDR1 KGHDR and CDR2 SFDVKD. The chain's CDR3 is CATSGPGVKTQYF. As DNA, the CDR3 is TGTGCCACCAGTGGTCCAGGGGTAAAGACCCAGTACTTC.

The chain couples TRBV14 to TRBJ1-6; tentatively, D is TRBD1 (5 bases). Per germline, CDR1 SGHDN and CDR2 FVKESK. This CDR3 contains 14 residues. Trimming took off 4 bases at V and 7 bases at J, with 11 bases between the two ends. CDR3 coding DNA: TGTGCCAGCAGCCTGATGACAGTAAATTCACCCCTCCACTTT. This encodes CASSLMTVNSPLHF.

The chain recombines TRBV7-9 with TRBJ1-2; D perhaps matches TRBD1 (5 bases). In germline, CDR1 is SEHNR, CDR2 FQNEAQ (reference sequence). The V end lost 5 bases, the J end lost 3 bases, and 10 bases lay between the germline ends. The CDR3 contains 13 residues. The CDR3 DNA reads TGTGCCAGCAGCCCAGGCAGGGACTATGGCTACACCTTC. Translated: CASSPGRDYGYTF. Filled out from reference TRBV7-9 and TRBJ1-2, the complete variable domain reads DTGVSQNPRHKITKRGQNVTFRCDPISEHNRLYWYRQTLGQGPEFLTYFQNEAQLEKSRLLSDRFSAERPKGSFSTLEIQRTEQGDSAMYLCASSPGRDYGYTFGSGTRLTVV.

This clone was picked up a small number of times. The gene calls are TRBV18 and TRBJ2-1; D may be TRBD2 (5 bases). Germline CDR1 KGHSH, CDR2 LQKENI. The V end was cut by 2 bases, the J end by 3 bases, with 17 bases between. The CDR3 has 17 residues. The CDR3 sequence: CASSPSTPREIYNEQFF. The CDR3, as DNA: TGTGCCAGCTCACCAAGTACTCCACGGGAAATCTACAATGAGCAGTTCTTC.

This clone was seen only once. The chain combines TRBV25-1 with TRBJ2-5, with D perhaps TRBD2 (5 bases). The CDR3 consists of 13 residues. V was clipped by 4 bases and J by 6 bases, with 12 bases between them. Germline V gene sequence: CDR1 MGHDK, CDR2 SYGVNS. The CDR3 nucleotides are TGTGCCAGCAGTGGCCGGGGTTTGAAGACCCAGTACTTC. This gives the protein CASSGRGLKTQYF.

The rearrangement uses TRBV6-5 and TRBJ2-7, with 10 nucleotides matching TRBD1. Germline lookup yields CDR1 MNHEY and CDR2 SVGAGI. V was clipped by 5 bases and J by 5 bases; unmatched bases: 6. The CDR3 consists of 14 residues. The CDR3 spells CASSTRDRGHEQYF. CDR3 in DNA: TGTGCCAGCAGTACCCGGGACAGGGGCCACGAGCAGTACTTC.

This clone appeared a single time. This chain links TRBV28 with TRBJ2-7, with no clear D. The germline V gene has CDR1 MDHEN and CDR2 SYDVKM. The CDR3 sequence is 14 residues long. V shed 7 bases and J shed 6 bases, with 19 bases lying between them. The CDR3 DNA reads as TGTGCCAGCACCTCCATAGGCCCGCGTTTCGAGCAGTACTTC. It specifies CASTSIGPRFEQYF.

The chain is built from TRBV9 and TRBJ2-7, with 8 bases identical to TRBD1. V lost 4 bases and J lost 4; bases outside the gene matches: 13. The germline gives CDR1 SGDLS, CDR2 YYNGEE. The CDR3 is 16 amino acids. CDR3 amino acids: CASSPRSWTGMYEQYF. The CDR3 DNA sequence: TGTGCCAGCAGCCCCCGCAGTTGGACAGGGATGTACGAGCAGTACTTC.

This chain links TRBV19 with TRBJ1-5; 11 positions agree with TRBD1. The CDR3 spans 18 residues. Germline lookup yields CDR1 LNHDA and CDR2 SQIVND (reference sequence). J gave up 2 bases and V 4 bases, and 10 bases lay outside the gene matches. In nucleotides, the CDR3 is TGTGCCAGTAGTACGGGACAGGGGGTTTTTGAGCGCAATCAGCCCCAGCATTTT. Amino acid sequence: CASSTGQGVFERNQPQHF.

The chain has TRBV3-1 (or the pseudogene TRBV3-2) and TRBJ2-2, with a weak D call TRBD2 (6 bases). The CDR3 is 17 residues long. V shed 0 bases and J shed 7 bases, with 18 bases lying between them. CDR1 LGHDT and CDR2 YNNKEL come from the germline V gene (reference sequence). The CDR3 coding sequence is TGTGCCAGCAGCCAAGATGGGGCTAGACTAGTTGGCGGGGAGCTGTTTTTT. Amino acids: CASSQDGARLVGGELFF.

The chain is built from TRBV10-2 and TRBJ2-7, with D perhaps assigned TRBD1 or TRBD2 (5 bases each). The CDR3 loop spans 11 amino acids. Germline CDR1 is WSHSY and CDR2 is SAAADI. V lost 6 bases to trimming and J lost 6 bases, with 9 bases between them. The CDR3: CASRMRGEQYF. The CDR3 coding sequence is TGCGCCAGCAGGATGAGGGGCGAGCAGTACTTC.

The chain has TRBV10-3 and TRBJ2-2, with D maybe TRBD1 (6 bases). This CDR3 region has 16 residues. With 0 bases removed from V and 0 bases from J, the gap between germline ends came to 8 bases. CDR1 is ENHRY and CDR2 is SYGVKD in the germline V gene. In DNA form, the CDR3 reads TGTGCCATCAGTGAGTCCGACAGGACGAACACCGGGGAGCTGTTTTTT. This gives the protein CAISESDRTNTGELFF.

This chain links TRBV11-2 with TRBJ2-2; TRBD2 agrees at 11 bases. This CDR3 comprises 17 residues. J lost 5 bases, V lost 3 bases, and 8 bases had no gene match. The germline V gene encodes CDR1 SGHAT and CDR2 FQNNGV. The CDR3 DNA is TGTGCCAGCAGCTTTATAGCGGGAGGGCCGGGAACCGGGGAGCTGTTTTTT. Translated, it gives CASSFIAGGPGTGELFF. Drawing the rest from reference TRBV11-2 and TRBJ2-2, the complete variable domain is EAGVAQSPRYKIIEKRQSVAFWCNPISGHATLYWYQQILGQGPKLLIQFQNNGVVDDSQLPKDRFSAERLKGVDSTLKIQPAKLEDSAVYLCASSFIAGGPGTGELFFGEGSRLTVL.

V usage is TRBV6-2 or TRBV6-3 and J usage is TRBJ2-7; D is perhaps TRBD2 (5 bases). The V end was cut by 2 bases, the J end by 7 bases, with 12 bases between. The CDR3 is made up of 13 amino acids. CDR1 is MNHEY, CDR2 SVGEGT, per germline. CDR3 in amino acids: CASSYGSLREQYF. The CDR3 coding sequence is TGTGCCAGCAGTTACGGGAGCCTAAGGGAGCAGTACTTC.